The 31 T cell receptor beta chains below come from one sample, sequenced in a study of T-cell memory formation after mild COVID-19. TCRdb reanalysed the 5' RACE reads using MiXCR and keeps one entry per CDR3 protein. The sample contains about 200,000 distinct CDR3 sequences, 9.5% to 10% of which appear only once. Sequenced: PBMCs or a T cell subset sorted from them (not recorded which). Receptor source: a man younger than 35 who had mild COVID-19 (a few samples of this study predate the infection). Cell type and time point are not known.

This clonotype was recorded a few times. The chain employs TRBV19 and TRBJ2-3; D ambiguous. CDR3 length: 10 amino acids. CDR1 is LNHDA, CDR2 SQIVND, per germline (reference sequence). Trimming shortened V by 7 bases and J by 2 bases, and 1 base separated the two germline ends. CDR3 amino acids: CASITDTQYF. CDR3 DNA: TGTGCCAGTATCACAGATACGCAGTATTTT.

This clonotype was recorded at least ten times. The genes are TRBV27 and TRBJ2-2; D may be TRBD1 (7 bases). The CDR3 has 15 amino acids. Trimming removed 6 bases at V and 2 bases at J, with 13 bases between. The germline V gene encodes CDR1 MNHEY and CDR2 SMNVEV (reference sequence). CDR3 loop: CASSPRGANTGELFF. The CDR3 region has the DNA TGTGCCAGCAGCCCCAGGGGGGCCAACACCGGGGAGCTGTTTTTT.

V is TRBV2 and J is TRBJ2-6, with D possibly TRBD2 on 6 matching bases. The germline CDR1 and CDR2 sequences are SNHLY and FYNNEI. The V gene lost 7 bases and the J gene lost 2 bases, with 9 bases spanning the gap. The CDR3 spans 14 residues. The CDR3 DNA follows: TGTGCCAGCACCGGGGAGGCTGGGGCCAACGTCCTGACTTTC. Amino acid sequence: CASTGEAGANVLTF.

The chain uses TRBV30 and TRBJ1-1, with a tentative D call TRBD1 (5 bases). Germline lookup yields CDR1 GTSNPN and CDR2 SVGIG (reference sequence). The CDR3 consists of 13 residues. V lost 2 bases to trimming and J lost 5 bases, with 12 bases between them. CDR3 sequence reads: CAWSLRGVTEAFF. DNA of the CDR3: TGTGCCTGGAGTCTAAGAGGGGTTACTGAAGCTTTCTTT.

The CDR3 protein is CSAARGEYNEQFF. For the CDR3, the DNA is TGCAGTGCTGCCAGGGGCGAATACAATGAGCAGTTCTTC. The chain links TRBV20-1 to TRBJ2-1, with D tentatively TRBD1 (6 bases). V lost 5 bases to trimming and J lost 4 bases, with 12 bases between them. The CDR3 is 13 amino acids. Germline-derived CDR1 and CDR2 are DFQATT and SNEGSKA (reference sequence).

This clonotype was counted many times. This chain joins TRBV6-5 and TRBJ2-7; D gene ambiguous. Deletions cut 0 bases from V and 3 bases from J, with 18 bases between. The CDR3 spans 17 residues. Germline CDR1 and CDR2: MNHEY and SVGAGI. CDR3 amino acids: CASSYSPGPAEHYEQYF. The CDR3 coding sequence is TGTGCCAGCAGTTACTCCCCCGGACCGGCTGAACACTACGAGCAGTACTTC.

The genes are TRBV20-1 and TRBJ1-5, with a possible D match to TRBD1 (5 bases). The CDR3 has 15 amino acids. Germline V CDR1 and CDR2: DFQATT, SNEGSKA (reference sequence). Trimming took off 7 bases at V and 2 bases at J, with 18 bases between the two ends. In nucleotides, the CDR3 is TGCAGTGGGGGCCCAGCCTCTTCCGGCAATCAGCCCCAGCATTTT. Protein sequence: CSGGPASSGNQPQHF.

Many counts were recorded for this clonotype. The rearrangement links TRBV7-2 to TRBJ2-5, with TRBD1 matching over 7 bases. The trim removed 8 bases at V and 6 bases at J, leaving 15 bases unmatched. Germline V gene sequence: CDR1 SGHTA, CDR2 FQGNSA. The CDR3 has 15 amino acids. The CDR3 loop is CASLNPYRGRKTQYF. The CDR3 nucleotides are TGTGCCAGCCTCAATCCGTACAGGGGTAGGAAGACCCAGTACTTC.

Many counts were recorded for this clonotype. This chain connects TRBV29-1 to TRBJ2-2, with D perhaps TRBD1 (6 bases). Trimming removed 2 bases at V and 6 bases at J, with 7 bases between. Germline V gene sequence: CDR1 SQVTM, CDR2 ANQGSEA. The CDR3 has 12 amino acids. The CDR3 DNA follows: TGCAGCGTTGAAAAGGGGGCCGGGGAGCTGTTTTTT. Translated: CSVEKGAGELFF.

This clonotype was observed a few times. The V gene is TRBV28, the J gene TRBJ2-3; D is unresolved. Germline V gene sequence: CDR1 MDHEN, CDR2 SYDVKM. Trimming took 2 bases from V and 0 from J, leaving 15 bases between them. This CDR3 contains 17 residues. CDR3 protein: CASSLSWYKDSTDTQYF. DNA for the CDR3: TGTGCCAGCAGTTTAAGTTGGTACAAAGATAGCACAGATACGCAGTATTTT.

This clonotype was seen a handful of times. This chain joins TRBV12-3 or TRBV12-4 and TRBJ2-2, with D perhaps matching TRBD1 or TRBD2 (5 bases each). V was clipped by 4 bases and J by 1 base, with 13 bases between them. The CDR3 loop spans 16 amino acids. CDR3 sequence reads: CASSWQGVENTGELFF. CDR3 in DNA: TGTGCCAGCAGTTGGCAGGGAGTGGAGAACACCGGGGAGCTGTTTTTT.

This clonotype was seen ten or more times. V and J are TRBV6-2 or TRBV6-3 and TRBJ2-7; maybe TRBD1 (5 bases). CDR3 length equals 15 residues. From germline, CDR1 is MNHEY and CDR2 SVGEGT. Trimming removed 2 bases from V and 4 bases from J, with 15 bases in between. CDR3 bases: TGTGCCAGCAGTTACGAGACAGCCGGGCGTTACGAGCAGTACTTC. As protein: CASSYETAGRYEQYF.

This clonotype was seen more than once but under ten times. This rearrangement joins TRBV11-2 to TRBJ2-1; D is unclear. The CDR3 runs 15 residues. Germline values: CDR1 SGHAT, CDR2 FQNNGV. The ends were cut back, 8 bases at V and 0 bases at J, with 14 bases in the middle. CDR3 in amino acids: CASSGVTSSYNEQFF. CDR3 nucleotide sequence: TGTGCCAGCTCTGGGGTCACGTCCTCCTACAATGAGCAGTTCTTC.

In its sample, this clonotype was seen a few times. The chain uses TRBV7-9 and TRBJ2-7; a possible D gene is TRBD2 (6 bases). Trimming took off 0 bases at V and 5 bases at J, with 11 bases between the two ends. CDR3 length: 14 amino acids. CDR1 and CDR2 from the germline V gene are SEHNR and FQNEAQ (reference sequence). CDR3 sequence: CASSLAGGKHEQYV. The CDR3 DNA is TGTGCCAGCAGCTTAGCCGGGGGAAAGCACGAGCAGTACGTC.

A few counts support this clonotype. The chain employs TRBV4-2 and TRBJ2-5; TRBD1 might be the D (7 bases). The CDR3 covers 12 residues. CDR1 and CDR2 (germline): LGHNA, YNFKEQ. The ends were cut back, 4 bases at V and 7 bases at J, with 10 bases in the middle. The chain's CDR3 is CASSPQGGTQYF. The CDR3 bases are TGTGCCAGCAGCCCTCAGGGGGGGACCCAGTACTTC.

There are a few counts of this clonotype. In DNA form, the CDR3 reads TGTGCCAGCAGCCAAGTGGCCAGGGTAAACCAGCCCCAGCATTTT. Translation gives CASSQVARVNQPQHF. V gene TRBV4-2 combines with J gene TRBJ1-5; TRBD1 might be the D (5 bases). Between the trimmed V and J ends, which lost 1 base and 7 bases, there was a span of 14 bases. The CDR3 runs 15 residues. Germline CDR1 is LGHNA and CDR2 is YNFKEQ.

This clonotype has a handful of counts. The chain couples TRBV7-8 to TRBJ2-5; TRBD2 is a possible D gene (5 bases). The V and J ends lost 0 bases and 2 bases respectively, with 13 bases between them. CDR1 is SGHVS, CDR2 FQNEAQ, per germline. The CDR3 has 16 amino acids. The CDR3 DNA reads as TGTGCCAGCAGCTTAGCTAGGCAGCGGCATCAAGAGACCCAGTACTTC. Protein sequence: CASSLARQRHQETQYF.

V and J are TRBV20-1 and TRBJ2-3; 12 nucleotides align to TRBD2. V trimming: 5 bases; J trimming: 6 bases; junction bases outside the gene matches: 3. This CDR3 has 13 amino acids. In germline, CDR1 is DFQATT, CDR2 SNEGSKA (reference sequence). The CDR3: CSAPGLAGDTQYF. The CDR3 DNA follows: TGCAGTGCTCCCGGACTAGCGGGGGATACGCAGTATTTT.

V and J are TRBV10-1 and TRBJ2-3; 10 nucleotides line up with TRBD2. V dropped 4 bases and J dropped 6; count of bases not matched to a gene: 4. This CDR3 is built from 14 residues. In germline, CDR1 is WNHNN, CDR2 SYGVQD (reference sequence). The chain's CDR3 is CASSVSGGQDTQYF. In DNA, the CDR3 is TGCGCCAGCAGTGTTAGCGGGGGGCAGGATACGCAGTATTTT.

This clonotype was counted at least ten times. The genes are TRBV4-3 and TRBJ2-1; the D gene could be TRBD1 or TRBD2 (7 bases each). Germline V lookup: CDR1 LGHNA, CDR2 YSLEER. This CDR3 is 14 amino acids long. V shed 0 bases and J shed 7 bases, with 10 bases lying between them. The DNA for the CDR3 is TGCGCCAGCAGCCAAGACAGGGGGGGGAATGAGCAGTTCTTC. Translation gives CASSQDRGGNEQFF.

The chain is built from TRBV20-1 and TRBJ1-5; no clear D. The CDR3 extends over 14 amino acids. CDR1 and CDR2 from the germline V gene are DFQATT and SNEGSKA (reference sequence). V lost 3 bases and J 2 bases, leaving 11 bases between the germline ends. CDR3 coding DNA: TGCAGTGCTAGCACCCCCCCGGGCAATCAGCCCCAGCATTTT. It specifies CSASTPPGNQPQHF.

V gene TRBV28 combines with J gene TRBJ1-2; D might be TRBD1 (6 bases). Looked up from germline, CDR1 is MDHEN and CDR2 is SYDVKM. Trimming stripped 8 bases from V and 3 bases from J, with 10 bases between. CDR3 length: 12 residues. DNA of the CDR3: TGTGCCAGCGAAAGGACAGACTATGGCTACACCTTC. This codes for CASERTDYGYTF.

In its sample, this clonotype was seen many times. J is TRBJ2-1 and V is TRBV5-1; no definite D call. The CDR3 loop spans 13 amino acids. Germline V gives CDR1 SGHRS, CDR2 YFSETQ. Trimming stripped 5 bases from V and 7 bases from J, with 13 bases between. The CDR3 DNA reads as TGCGCCAGCAGTGAGCCTATCGGAAATGAGCAGTTCTTC. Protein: CASSEPIGNEQFF.

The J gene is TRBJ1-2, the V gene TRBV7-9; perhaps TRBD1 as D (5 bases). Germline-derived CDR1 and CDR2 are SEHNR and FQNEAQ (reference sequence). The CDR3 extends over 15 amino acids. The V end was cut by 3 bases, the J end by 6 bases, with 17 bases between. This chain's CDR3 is CASSFGTPGTDGYTF. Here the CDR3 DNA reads TGTGCCAGCAGCTTCGGGACTCCGGGTACGGATGGCTACACCTTC.

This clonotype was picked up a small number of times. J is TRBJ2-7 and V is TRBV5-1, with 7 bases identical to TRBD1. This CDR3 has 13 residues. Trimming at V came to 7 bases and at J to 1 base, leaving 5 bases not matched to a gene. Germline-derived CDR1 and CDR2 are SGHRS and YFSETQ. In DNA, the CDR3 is TGCGCCAGCTCGACAGGGAAATCCTACGAGCAGTACTTC. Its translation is CASSTGKSYEQYF. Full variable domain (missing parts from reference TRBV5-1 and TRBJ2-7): KAGVTQTPRYLIKTRGQQVTLSCSPISGHRSVSWYQQTPGQGLQFLFEYFSETQRNKGNFPGRFSGRQFSNSRSEMNVSTLELGDSALYLCASSTGKSYEQYFGPGTRLTVT.

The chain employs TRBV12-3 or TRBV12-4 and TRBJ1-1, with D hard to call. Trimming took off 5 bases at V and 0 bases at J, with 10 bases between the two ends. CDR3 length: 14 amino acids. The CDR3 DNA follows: TGTGCCAGCAGTGGCCAACAGATGAACACTGAAGCTTTCTTT. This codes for CASSGQQMNTEAFF.

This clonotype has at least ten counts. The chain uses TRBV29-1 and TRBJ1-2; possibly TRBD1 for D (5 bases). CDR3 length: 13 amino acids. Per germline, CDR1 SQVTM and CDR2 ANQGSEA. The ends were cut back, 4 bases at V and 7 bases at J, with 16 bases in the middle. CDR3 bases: TGCAGCGTTGGAGGCAGGGTATATAGTGGCTACACCTTC. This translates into CSVGGRVYSGYTF.

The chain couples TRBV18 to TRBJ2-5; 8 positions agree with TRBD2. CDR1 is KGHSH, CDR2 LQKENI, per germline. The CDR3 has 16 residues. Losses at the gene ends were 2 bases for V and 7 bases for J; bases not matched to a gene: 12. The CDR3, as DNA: TGTGCCAGCTCACCAGATTACGCGGGACTAGGAGGGACCCAGTACTTC. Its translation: CASSPDYAGLGGTQYF.

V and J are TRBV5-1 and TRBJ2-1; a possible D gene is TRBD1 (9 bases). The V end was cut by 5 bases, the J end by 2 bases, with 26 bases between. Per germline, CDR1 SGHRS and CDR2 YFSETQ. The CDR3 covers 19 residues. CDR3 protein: CASRFSGTGPGLAYNEQFF. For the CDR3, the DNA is TGCGCCAGCAGGTTCTCCGGGACAGGGCCGGGACTAGCCTACAATGAGCAGTTCTTC.

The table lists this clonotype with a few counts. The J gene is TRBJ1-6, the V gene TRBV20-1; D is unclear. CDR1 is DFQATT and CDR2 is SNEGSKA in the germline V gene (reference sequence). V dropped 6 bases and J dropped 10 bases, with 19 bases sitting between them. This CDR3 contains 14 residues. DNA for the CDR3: TGCAGTGCCTCTATATTAGGGAGACGGTCACCCCTCCACTTT. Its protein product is CSASILGRRSPLHF.

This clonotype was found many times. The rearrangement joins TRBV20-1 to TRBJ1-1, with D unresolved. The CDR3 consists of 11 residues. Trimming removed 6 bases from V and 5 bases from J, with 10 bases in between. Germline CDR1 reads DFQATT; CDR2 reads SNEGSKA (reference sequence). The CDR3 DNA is TGCAGTGCGACCGGCGGGACTGAAGCTTTCTTT. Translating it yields CSATGGTEAFF.